The source of this T cell receptor (beta chain) is a study of T cells after yellow fever vaccination. Study context: Preparation of fractions with low cell numbers was performed using SMART-Seq v4 Ultra Low Input.

5'RACE template switching produced TCR cDNA carrying a universal primer site and UMIs. TCRdb independently ran MiXCR on the 5' RACE reads; one entry per CDR3 protein. The sample comprises 150,000 to 200,000 distinct CDR3 sequences, roughly 9.6% of which are singletons, and about 38% rests with the top ten. A note on this clonotype: Its antigen is as yet unknown.

The CDR3 consists of 16 residues. The V gene's germline CDR1 is MGHRA and CDR2 YSYEKL. The junction had 8 bases not matched to a gene; V was cut back by 3 bases and J by 3 bases. Findings and caveats of the study: Though it reached lower strength, the secondary response hit its peak faster, day 5 versus 15.

The receptor was isolated from a man aged 18 to 35 who received the YFV17D yellow fever vaccine. The specimen comprised CD8+ T cells sorted from PBMCs, sampled 15 days after the yellow fever booster vaccination. This chain uses TRBV4-1 with TRBJ2-1; 7 bases match TRBD1. CDR3 bases: TGCGCCAGCAGCCAGCCTCCGGGACAGCTCTACAATGAGCAGTTCTTC. Its protein is CASSQPPGQLYNEQFF.